The 8 T cell receptor beta chains presented below share a single source sample, sequenced in a study of blood T cells in healthy people across ages. Then a second PCR, running roughly 6 to 11 cycles, was carried out with a sample-barcoded 5' primer and a J-beta primer mix. Each CDR3 protein gets one entry after TCRdb re-called the 5' RACE reads with MiXCR. The sample has 1.5 million to 2 million distinct CDR3 sequences, roughly a third seen once; the top ten hold around 10%. Sample: blood. The receptors were gathered from a woman in her thirties in good health.

The gene calls are TRBV25-1 and TRBJ2-3; 9 nucleotides agree with TRBD2. J lost 2 bases, V lost 6 bases, and 6 bases had no gene match. The CDR3 is 15 residues long. Germline V gene sequence: CDR1 MGHDK, CDR2 SYGVNS. The CDR3 spells CASRNLAGSTDTQYF. In DNA, the CDR3 is TGTGCCAGCAGGAACCTAGCGGGATCCACAGATACGCAGTATTTT.

This clonotype has only a few counts. The chain is built from TRBV5-6 and TRBJ2-7, with TRBD1 matching 9 bases. V was clipped by 2 bases and J by 4 bases; unmatched bases: 7. The CDR3 runs 15 residues. Germline CDR1 reads SGHDT; CDR2 reads YYEEEE. CDR3 in DNA: TGTGCCAGCAGCTTTGGCCCGGGACAGGGTTACGAGCAGTACTTC. As protein: CASSFGPGQGYEQYF.

The chain employs TRBV27 and TRBJ2-7; 11 nucleotides match TRBD2. The germline V gene has CDR1 MNHEY and CDR2 SMNVEV (reference sequence). The CDR3 extends over 16 amino acids. Trimming cost V 5 bases and J 3 bases; bases outside gene matches: 9. The CDR3 DNA is TGTGCCAGCAGTCAAGGGACTAGCGGTATATTCTACGAGCAGTACTTC. This sequence encodes CASSQGTSGIFYEQYF.

This clonotype was detected only once. The chain joins TRBV28 to TRBJ2-7; D is unresolved. Germline CDR1 reads MDHEN; CDR2 reads SYDVKM. Trimming removed 8 bases at V and 2 bases at J, with 13 bases between. This CDR3 contains 13 residues. The CDR3 here is CASSGDIPYEQYF. For the CDR3, the DNA is TGTGCCAGCTCGGGTGACATTCCCTACGAGCAGTACTTC.

This chain connects TRBV6-2 or TRBV6-3 to TRBJ2-2, with 11 nucleotides matching TRBD2. The V gene end was trimmed by 6 bases and the J gene end by 5 bases; junction bases not matched to a gene: 11. In germline, CDR1 is MNHEY, CDR2 SVGEGT. The CDR3 runs to 17 residues. Here the CDR3 DNA reads TGTGCCAGCAGGCCAGCTAGCGGGAGGTCGGGGACCGGGGAGCTGTTTTTT. The encoded protein is CASRPASGRSGTGELFF.

This clonotype was found a few times. The chain uses TRBV24-1 and TRBJ1-1; D is possibly TRBD1 (5 bases). Germline CDR1 is KGHDR and CDR2 is SFDVKD. V lost 3 bases and J lost 7, with 11 bases in between. This CDR3 contains 13 residues. CDR3 region: CATSDLTGDEAFF. The CDR3 nucleotides read TGTGCCACCAGTGATCTAACGGGGGATGAAGCTTTCTTT.

This clonotype came up many times. J is TRBJ2-7 and V is TRBV27, with 8 bases lining up with TRBD2. Germline V gives CDR1 MNHEY, CDR2 SMNVEV (reference sequence). The CDR3 spans 15 residues. V shed 2 bases and J 2 bases; nucleotides not matched to a gene: 5. CDR3 DNA sequence: TGTGCCAGCAGTTTAAGCGGGAGCCCAACCTACGAGCAGTACTTC. Translation: CASSLSGSPTYEQYF.

This clonotype turned up a few times. This chain connects TRBV10-3 to TRBJ2-7; 7 nucleotides agree with TRBD2. This CDR3 has 13 residues. Per the germline V gene, CDR1 is ENHRY and CDR2 is SYGVKD. The V segment lost 7 bases and the J segment 7 bases; nucleotides outside the gene matches: 10. The CDR3 sequence is CAIMVGGSAEQYF. CDR3 sequence (DNA): TGTGCCATCATGGTGGGGGGGTCGGCTGAGCAGTACTTC.